This T cell receptor beta chain was profiled in a study of T cell responses to AZD1222 COVID-19 vaccine (dated by TCRdb to the early 2020s). Regarding the study in general: TCR sequencing covered 230 or so trial participants: 200 to 220 given two doses of AZD1222 and about 26 given two doses of MenACWY control vaccine. Trial participants were enrolled into age subgroups of 18-55, 56-69 and 70-plus years, which contained approximately 150, 30 and 60 TCR-sequenced participants, respectively. What the work shows at the level of the full study, not this receptor alone: Reportedly, almost half of the unique spike-specific TCRs recognized epitopes lying outside the regions that are mutated in the B.1.351 and B.1.1.7 variants. Conclusions about previously exposed vaccinees are limited because only a handful of AZD1222 recipients were SARS-CoV-2 seropositive at baseline. Most participants were white British and females outnumbered males, and the authors suggested that clonal diversity may have been underestimated. In the small 56-69-year group, the increase in depth fell short of significance, most likely because of low power. Because no day 14 peak-response samples were available, the repertoires could be characterized only after the peak T cell response. The whole spike protein was spanned by vaccine-associated CD4 TCRs, and dominant responses were seen in regions 160-218 and 743-854. Spike-specific TCR breadth and depth rose significantly after two AZD1222 doses compared with day 0 and with MenACWY recipients.

V drops 0 bases and J drops 0 bases, leaving 9 bases in between. The germline V gene gives CDR1 as SGHRS and CDR2 as YFSETQ. From the cysteine through the phenylalanine, the CDR3 covers 15 amino acids. The DNA shown is the 45-base CDR3, in frame from base 1. With respect to this clone: Its antigen target is currently unknown. The sample holds no much larger clone one base away, and base qualities are not on file.

The CDR3 regions of human TCRbeta chains were analyzed by immunosequencing. Under the source paper's analysis protocol: TCRs in the repertoires were compared against a reference library of SARS-CoV-2-specific TCRs that had been generated with the MIRA antigen-specificity platform. Breadth was defined as the fraction of unique TCRs that were SARS-CoV-2-associated. Depth was defined as the fraction of total T cells that were SARS-CoV-2-associated. Using the MIRA data, each spike-specific TCR was mapped to the spike region that the TCR reacts to and placed in a CD4 or CD8 class. Log10-transformed breadth and depth values were compared by one-way ANOVA with Sidak's multiple comparisons tests. This immuneACCESS table, as held by TCRdb, lists in-frame sequences with V and J called but not all clones. Of the missing ones, under half trace to an unresolved V gene in checked studies; the others have no known cause. The DNA gave D and trimming, while V, J and clone size come from that table. Within this sample are around 150,000 clones, with about 87% of them counted one time only. The top ten clones comprise 3% to 4% of the sample.

According to the study, the label for this sample's time point signals: baseline before first vaccination. The treatment or condition label of this sample denotes: meningococcal conjugate vaccine given as trial control. Samples from vaccinated people were obtained from the UK trials COV001 and COV002, which included a single-blind randomized controlled phase 2/3 trial of AZD1222 (ChAdOx1 nCoV-19) in healthy adults. For TCRbeta chain sequencing, PBMC samples were collected from trial participants at day 0 and at day 28 after the second dose. This receptor chain uses TRBV5-1 and TRBJ1-2; the D gene identity is not certain. This TCR was recovered from an adult in good health. This specimen consisted of peripheral blood, obtained on day 0 of MenACWY control vaccination. The bases read TGCGCCAGCAGCTTGGGACTTTTAGCTAACTATGGCTACACCTTC. This gives the protein CASSLGLLANYGYTF.